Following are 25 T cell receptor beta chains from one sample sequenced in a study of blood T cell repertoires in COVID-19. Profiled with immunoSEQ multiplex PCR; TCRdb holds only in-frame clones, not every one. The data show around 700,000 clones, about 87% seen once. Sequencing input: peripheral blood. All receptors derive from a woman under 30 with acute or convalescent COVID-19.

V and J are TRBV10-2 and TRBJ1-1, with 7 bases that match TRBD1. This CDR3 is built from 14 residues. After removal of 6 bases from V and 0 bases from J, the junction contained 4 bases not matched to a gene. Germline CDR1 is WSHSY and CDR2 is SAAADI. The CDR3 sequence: CASRGGQMNTEAFF. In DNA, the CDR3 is TGCGCCAGCAGGGGGGGACAGATGAACACTGAAGCTTTCTTT.

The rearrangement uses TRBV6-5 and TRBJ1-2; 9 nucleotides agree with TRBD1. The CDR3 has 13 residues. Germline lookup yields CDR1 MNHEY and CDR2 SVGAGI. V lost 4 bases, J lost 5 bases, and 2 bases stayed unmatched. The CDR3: CASSWDREYGYTF. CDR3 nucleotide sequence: TGTGCCAGCAGTTGGGACAGGGAGTATGGCTACACCTTC.

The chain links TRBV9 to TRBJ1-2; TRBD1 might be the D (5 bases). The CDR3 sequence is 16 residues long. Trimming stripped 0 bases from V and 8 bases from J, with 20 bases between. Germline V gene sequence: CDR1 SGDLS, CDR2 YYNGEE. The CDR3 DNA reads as TGTGCCAGCAGCGTAGATGAGACAGTCCACCCCCGGGGCTACACCTTC. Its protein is CASSVDETVHPRGYTF.

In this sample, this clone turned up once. In DNA, the CDR3 is TGTGCCACCAGTGATCGGGACGGAGGGGTGTACAATGAGCAGTTCTTC. This codes for CATSDRDGGVYNEQFF. The chain joins TRBV24-1 to TRBJ2-1; D possibly corresponds to TRBD2 (6 bases). The CDR3 runs 16 residues. V was pared by 3 bases and J by 4 bases, with 15 bases between. In germline, CDR1 is KGHDR, CDR2 SFDVKD.

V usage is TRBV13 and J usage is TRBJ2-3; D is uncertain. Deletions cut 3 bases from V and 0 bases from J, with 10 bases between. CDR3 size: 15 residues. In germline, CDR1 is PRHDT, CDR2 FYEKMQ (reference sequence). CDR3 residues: CASSFSHTSTDTQYF. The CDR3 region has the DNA TGTGCCAGCAGCTTTTCGCATACTAGCACAGATACGCAGTATTTT.

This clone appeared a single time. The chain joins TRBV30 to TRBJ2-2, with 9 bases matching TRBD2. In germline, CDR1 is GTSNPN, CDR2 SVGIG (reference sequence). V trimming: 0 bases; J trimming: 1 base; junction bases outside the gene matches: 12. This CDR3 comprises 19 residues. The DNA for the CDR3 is TGTGCCTGGAGTGTACGGGGCCCGGGACTAGCCCTGAACACCGGGGAGCTGTTTTTT. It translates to CAWSVRGPGLALNTGELFF.

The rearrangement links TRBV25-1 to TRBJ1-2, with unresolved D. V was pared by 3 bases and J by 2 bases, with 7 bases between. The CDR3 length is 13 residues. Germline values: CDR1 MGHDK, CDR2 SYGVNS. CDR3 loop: CASSDPGNYGYTF. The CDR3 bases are TGTGCCAGCAGTGATCCGGGGAACTATGGCTACACCTTC.

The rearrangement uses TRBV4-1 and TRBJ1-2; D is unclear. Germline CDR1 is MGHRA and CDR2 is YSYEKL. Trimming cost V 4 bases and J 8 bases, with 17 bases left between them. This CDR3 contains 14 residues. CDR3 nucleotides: TGCGCCAGCAGCCTCTCTCGGACTGCAAGAGGCTACACCTTC. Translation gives CASSLSRTARGYTF.

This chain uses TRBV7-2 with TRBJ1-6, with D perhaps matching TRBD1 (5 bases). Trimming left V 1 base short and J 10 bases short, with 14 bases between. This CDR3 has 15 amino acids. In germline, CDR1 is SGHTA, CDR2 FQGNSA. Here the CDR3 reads CASSLDAGLSSPLHF. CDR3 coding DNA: TGTGCCAGCAGCTTAGACGCAGGGTTATCGTCACCCCTCCACTTT.

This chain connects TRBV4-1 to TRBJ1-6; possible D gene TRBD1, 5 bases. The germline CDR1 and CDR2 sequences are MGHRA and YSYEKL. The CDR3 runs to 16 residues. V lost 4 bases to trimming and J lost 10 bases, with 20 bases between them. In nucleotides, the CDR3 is TGCGCCAGCAGCCCCTCCGGGGGAGAGGGAAGATCACCCCTCCACTTT. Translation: CASSPSGGEGRSPLHF.

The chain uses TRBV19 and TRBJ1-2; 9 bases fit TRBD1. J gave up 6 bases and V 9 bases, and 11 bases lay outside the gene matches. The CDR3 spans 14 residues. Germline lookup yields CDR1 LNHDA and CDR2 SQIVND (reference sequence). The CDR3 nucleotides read TGTGCCAGCAACATCGGGACAGGGAGCAATGGCTACACCTTC. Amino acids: CASNIGTGSNGYTF.

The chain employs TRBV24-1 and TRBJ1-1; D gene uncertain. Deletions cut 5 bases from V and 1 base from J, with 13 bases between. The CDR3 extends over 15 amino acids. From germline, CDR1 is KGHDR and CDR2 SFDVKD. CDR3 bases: TGTGCCACCAGTGGCGGCCGTGGCGGGAACACTGAAGCTTTCTTT. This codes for CATSGGRGGNTEAFF.

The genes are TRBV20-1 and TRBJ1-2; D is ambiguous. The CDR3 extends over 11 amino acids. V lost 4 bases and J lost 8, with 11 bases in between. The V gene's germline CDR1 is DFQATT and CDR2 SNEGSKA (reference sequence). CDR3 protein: CSAKQTGGYTF. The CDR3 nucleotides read TGCAGTGCTAAGCAGACGGGGGGCTACACCTTC.

CDR3 sequence: CASSLTSGGPGEQYF. In nucleotides, the CDR3 is TGTGCCAGCAGCTTAACTAGCGGGGGGCCGGGCGAGCAGTACTTC. The V and J genes are TRBV7-3 and TRBJ2-7; TRBD2 aligns across 10 bases. CDR1 is SGHTA and CDR2 is FQGTGA in the germline V gene. This CDR3 region has 15 residues. V trimming: 0 bases; J trimming: 6 bases; junction bases outside the gene matches: 5. Looking up the rest from reference TRBV7-3 and TRBJ2-7 gives the full variable domain: GAGVSQTPSNKVTEKGKYVELRCDPISGHTALYWYRQSLGQGPEFLIYFQGTGAADDSGLPNDRFFAVRPEGSVSTLKIQRTERGDSAVYLCASSLTSGGPGEQYFGPGTRLTVT.

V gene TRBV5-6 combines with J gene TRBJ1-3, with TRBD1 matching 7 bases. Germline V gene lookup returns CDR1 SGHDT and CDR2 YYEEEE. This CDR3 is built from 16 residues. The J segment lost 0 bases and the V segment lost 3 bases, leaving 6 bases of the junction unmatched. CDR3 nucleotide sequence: TGTGCCAGCAGCTCCCCAGGGGGATTCTCTGGAAACACCATATATTTT. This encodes CASSSPGGFSGNTIYF. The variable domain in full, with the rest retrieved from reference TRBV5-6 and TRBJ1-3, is DAGVTQSPTHLIKTRGQQVTLRCSPKSGHDTVSWYQQALGQGPQFIFQYYEEEERQRGNFPDRFSGHQFPNYSSELNVNALLLGDSALYLCASSSPGGFSGNTIYFGEGSWLTVV.

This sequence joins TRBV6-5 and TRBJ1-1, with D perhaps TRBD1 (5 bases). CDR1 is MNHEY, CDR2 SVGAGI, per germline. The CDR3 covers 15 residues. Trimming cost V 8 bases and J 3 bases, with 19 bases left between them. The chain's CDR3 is CASLSFTGGDTEAFF. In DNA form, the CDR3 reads TGTGCCAGCTTATCTTTCACAGGTGGGGACACTGAAGCTTTCTTT.

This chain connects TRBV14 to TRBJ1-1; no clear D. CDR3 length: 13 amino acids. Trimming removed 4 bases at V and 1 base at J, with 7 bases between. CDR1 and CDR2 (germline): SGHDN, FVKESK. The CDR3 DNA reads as TGTGCCAGCAGCCGTCAGGAGAACACTGAAGCTTTCTTT. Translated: CASSRQENTEAFF.

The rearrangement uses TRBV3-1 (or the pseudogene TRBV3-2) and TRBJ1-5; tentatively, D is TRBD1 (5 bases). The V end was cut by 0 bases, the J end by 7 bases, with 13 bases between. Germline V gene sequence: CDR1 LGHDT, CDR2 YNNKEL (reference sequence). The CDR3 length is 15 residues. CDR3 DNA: TGTGCCAGCAGCCAAGATTTCAGGGTCGGGCAGCCCCAGCATTTT. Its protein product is CASSQDFRVGQPQHF.

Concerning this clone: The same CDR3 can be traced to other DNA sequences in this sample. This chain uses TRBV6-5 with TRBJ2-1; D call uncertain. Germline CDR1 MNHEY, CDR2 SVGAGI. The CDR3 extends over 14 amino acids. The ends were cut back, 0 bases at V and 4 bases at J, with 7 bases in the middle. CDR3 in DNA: TGTGCCAGCAGTTACTCCGGTGTATACAATGAGCAGTTCTTC. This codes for CASSYSGVYNEQFF.

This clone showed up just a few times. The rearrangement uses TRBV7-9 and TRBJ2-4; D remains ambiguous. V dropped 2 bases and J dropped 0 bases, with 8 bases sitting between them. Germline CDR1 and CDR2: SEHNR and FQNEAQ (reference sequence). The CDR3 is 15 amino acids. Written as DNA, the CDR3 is TGTGCCAGCAGCTTACCCCAGGTAGCCAAAAACATTCAGTACTTC. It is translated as CASSLPQVAKNIQYF.

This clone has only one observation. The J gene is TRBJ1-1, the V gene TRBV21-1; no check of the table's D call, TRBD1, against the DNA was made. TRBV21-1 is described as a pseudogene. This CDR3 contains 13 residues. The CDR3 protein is CAITLRGSTEAFF. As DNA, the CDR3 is TGTGCCATCACCCTCAGGGGGAGCACTGAAGCTTTCTTT.

As DNA, the CDR3 is TGCAGCGTCCAACGGGACAGGGGGGGCTACACCTTC. Residues: CSVQRDRGGYTF. This chain links TRBV29-1 with TRBJ1-2; 11 bases agree with TRBD1. Germline CDR1 SQVTM, CDR2 ANQGSEA. The junction had 5 bases not matched to a gene; V was cut back by 6 bases and J by 8 bases. The length of the CDR3 is 12 residues.

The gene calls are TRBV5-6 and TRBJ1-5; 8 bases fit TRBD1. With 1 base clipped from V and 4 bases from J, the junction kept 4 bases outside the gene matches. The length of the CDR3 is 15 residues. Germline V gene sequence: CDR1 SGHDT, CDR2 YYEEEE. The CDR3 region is CASSLTGGENQPQHF. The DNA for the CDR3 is TGTGCCAGCAGCTTGACAGGGGGGGAAAATCAGCCCCAGCATTTT.

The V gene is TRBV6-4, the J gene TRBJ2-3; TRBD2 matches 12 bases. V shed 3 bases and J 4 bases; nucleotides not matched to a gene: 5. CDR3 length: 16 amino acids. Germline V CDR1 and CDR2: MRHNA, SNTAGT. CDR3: CASSEVTSGGSDTQYF. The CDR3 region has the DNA TGTGCCAGCAGTGAAGTAACTAGCGGGGGGTCAGATACGCAGTATTTT.

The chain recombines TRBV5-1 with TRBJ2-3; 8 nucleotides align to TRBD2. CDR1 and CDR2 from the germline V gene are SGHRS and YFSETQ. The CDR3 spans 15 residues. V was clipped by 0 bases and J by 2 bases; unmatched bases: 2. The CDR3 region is CASSLAGGDTDTQYF. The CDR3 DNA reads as TGCGCCAGCAGCTTGGCGGGGGGGGACACAGATACGCAGTATTTT.